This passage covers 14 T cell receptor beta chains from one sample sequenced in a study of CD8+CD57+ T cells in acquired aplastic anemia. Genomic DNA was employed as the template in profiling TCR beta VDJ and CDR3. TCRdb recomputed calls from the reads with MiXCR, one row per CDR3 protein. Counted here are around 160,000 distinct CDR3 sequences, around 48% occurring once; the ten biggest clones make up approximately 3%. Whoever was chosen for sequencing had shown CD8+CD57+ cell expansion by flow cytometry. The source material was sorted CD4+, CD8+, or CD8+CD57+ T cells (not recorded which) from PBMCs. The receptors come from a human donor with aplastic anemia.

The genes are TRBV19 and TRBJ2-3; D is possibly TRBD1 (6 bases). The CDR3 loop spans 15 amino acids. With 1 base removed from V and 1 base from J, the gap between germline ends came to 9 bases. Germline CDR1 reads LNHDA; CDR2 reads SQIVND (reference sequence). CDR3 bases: TGTGCCAGTAGTATAGCCCCAGGGGGCACAGATACGCAGTATTTT. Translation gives CASSIAPGGTDTQYF.

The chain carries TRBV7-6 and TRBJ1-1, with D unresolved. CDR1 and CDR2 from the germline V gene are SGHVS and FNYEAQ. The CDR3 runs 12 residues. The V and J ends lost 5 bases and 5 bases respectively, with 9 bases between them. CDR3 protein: CASSATGTEAFF. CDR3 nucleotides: TGTGCCAGCAGCGCAACCGGGACTGAAGCTTTCTTT.

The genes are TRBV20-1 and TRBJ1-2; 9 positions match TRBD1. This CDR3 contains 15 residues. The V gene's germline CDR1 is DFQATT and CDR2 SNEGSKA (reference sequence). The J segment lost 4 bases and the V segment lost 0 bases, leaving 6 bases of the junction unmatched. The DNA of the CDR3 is TGCAGTGCTAGAGAACCCGGACAGGGGATCTATGGCTACACCTTC. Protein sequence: CSAREPGQGIYGYTF.

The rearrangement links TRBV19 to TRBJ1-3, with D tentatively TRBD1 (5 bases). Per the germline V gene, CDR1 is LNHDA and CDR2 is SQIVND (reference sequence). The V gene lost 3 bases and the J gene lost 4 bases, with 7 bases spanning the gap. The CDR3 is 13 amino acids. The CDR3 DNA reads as TGTGCCAGTAGTATCCGGGACGGAAACACCATATATTTT. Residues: CASSIRDGNTIYF.

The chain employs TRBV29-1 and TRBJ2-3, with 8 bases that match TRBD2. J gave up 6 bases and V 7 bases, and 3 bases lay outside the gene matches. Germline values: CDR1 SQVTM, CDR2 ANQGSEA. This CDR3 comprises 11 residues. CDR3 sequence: CSGRGGDTQYF. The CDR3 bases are TGCAGCGGACGGGGGGGGGATACGCAGTATTTT.

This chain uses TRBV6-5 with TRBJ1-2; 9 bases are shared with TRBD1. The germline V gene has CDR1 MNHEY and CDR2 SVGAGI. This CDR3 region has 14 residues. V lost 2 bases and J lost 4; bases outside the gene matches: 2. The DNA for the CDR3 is TGTGCCAGCAGTTACGGGGGACAGGGCTATGGCTACACCTTC. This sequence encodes CASSYGGQGYGYTF.

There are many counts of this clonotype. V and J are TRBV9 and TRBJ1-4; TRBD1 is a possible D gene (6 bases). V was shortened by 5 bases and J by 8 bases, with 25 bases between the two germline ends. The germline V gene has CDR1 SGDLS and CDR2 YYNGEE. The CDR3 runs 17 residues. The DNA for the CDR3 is TGTGCCAGCAGAGACCCTTGGGAGGGGGGGCCCTGGGAAAAACTGTTTTTT. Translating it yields CASRDPWEGGPWEKLFF.

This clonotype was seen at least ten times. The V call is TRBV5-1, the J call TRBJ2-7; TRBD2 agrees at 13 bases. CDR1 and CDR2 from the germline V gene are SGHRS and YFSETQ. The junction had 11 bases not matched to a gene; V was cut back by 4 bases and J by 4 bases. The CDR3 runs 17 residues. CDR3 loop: CASSDPDTSGRGYEQYF. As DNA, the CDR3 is TGCGCCAGCAGCGACCCGGATACTAGCGGGAGGGGATACGAGCAGTACTTC.

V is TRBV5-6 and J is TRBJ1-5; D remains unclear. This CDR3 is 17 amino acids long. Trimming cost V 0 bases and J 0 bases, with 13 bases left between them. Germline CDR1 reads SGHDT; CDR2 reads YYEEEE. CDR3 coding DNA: TGTGCCAGCAGCTTGGAAAAAAGGGCTGATAGCAATCAGCCCCAGCATTTT. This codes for CASSLEKRADSNQPQHF.

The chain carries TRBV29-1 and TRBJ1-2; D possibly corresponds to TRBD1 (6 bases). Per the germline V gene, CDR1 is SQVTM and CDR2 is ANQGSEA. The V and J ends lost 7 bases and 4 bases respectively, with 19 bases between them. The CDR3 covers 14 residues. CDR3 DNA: TGCAGCGGTCGATGGGAGGGGGGGGGCTATGGCTACACCTTC. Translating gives CSGRWEGGGYGYTF. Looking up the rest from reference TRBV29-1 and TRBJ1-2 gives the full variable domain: SAVISQKPSRDICQRGTSLTIQCQVDSQVTMMFWYRQQPGQSLTLIATANQGSEATYESGFVIDKFPISRPNLTFSTLTVSNMSPEDSSIYLCSGRWEGGGYGYTFGSGTRLTVV.

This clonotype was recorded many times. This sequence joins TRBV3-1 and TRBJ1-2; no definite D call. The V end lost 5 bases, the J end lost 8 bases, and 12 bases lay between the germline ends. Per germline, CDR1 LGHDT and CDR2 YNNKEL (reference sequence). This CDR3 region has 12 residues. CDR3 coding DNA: TGTGCCAGCAGCTGGACGGCTTCGGGCTACACCTTC. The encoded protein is CASSWTASGYTF.

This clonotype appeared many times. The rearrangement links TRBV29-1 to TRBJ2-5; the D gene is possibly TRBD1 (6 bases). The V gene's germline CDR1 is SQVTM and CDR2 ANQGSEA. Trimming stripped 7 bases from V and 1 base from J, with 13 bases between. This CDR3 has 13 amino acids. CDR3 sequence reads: CSALQGFQETQYF. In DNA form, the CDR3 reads TGCAGCGCCCTACAGGGTTTCCAAGAGACCCAGTACTTC.

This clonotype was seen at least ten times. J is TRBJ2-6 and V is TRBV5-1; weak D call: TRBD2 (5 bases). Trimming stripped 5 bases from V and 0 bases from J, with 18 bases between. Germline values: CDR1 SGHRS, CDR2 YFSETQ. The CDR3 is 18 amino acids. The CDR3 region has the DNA TGCGCCAGCAGTTCGGCACTAGGTCTCCACTCTGGGGCCAACGTCCTGACTTTC. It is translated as CASSSALGLHSGANVLTF. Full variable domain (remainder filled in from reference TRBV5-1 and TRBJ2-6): KAGVTQTPRYLIKTRGQQVTLSCSPISGHRSVSWYQQTPGQGLQFLFEYFSETQRNKGNFPGRFSGRQFSNSRSEMNVSTLELGDSALYLCASSSALGLHSGANVLTFGAGSRLTVL.

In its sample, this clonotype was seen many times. This CDR3 reads CASSSPGEGTGKGYTF. CDR3 DNA sequence: TGTGCCAGCAGTTCCCCCGGAGAGGGGACTGGGAAGGGCTACACCTTC. V is TRBV6-5 and J is TRBJ1-2; a weak D match, TRBD1 (5 bases). V dropped 4 bases and J dropped 8 bases, with 23 bases sitting between them. This CDR3 is built from 16 residues. Germline V gives CDR1 MNHEY, CDR2 SVGAGI.